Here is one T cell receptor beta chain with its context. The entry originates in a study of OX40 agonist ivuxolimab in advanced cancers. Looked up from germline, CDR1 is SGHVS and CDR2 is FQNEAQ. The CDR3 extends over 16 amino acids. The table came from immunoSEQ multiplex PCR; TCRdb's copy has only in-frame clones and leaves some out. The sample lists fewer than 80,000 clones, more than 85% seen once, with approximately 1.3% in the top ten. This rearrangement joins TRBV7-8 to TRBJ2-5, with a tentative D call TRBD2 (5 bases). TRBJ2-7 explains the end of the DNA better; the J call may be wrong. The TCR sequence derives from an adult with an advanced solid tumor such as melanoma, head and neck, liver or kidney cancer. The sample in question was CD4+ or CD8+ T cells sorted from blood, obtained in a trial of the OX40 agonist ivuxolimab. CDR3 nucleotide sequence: TGTGCCAGCAGCCAAGGTGTCGGACTTGATTCCTACGAGCAGTACTTC. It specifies CASSQGVGLDSYEQYF.